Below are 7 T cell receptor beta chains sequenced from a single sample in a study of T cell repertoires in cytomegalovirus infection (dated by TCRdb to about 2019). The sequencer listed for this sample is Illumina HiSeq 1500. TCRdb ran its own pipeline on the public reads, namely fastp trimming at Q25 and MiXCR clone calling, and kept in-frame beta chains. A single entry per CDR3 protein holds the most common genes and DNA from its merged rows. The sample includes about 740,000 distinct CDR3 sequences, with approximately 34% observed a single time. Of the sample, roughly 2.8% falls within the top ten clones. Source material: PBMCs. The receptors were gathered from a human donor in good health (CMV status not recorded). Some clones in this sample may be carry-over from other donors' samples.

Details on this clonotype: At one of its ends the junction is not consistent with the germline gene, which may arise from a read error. The CDR3 region is CASRLGASETQYF. The CDR3 DNA sequence: TGTGCCAGCCGCTTGGGGGCGTCGGAGACCCAGTACTTC. The genes are TRBV5-6 and TRBJ2-5, with D possibly being TRBD1 (6 bases). The CDR3 contains 13 residues. Germline CDR1 is SGHDT and CDR2 is YYEEEE.

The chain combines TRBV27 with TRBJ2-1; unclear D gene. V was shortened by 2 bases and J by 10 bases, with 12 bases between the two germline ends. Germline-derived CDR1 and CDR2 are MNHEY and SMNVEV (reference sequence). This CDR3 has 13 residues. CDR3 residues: CASSLRFGREQFF. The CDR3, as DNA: TGTGCCAGCAGTTTACGTTTCGGTAGAGAGCAGTTCTTC.

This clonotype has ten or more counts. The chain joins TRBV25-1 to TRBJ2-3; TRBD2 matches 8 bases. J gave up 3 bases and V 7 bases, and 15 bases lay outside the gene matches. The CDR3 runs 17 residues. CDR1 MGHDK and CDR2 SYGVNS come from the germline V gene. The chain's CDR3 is CASTTNVGLALTDTQYF. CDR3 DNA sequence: TGTGCCAGCACTACGAACGTAGGACTAGCTTTGACAGATACGCAGTATTTT.

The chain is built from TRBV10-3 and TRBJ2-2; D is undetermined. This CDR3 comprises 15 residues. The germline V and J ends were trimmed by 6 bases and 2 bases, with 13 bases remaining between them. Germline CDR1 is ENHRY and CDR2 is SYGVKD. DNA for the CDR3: TGTGCCATCAGCCTCCGGGCTCCCAACACCGGGGAGCTGTTTTTT. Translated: CAISLRAPNTGELFF.

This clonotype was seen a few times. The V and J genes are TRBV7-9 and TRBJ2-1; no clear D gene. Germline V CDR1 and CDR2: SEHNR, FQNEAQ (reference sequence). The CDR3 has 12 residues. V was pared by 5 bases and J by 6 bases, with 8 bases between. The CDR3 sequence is CASSIDSNEQFF. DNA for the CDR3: TGTGCCAGCAGCATCGACTCCAATGAGCAGTTCTTC.

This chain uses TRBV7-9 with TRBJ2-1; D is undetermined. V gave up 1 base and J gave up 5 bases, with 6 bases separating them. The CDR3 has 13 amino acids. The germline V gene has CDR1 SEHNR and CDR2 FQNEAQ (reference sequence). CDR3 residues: CASSLVWDNEQFF. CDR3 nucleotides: TGTGCCAGCAGCTTAGTCTGGGACAATGAGCAGTTCTTC.

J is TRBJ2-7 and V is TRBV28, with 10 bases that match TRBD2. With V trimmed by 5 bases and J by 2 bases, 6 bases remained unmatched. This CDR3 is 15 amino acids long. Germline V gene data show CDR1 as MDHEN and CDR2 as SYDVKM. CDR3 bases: TGTGCCAGCAGTGTCGGACTAGCGGTTCCCTACGAGCAGTACTTC. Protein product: CASSVGLAVPYEQYF.